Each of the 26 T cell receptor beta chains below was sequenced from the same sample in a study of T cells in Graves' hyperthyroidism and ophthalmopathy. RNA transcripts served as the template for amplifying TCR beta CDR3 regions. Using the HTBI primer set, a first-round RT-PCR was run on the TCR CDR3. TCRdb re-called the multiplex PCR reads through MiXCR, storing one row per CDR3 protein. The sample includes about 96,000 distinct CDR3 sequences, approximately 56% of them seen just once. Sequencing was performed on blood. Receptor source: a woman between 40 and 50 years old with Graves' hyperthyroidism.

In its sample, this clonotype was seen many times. This chain's CDR3 is CASSPVTGRETQYF. In DNA form, the CDR3 reads TGTGCCAGCAGCCCGGTGACAGGGAGGGAGACCCAGTACTTC. The chain joins TRBV7-6 to TRBJ2-5; TRBD1 might be the D (7 bases). Germline V gene lookup returns CDR1 SGHVS and CDR2 FNYEAQ. V was clipped by 5 bases and J by 5 bases, with 15 bases between them. This CDR3 has 14 amino acids.

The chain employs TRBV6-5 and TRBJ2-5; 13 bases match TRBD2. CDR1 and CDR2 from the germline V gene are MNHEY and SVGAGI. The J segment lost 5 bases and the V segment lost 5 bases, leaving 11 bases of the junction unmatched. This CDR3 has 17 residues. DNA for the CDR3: TGTGCCAGCAGTCCACCCGGACTAGCGGGAGTCAGGGAGACCCAGTACTTC. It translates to CASSPPGLAGVRETQYF.

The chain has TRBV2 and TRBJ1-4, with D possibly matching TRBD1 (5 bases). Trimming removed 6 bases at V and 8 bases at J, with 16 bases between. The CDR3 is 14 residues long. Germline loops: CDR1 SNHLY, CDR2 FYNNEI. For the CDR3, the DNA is TGTGCCAGCAGCCATCCGGGATGGGGGGAAAAACTGTTTTTT. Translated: CASSHPGWGEKLFF.

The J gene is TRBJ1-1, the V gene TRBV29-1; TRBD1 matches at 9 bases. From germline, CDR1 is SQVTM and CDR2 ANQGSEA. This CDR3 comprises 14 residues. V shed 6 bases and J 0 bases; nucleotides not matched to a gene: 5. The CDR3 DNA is TGCAGCGTAGGAACAGGGGGCATGAACACTGAAGCTTTCTTT. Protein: CSVGTGGMNTEAFF.

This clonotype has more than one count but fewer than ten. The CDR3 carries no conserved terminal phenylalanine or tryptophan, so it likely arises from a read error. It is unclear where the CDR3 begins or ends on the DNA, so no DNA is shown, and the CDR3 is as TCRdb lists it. The CDR3 sequence: CASSVAVGMNT. The chain links TRBV9 to TRBJ1-3. The V gene's germline CDR1 is SGDLS and CDR2 YYNGEE. The length of the CDR3 is 11 amino acids, counting both ends.

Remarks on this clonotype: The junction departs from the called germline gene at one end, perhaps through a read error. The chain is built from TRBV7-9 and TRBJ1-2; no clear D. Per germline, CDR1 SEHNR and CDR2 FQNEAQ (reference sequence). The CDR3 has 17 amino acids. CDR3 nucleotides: TGTGCCAGCAGCCGTGGACGCGAGGCCGGACGACGCTATGGCAACACCTTC. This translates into CASSRGREAGRRYGNTF.

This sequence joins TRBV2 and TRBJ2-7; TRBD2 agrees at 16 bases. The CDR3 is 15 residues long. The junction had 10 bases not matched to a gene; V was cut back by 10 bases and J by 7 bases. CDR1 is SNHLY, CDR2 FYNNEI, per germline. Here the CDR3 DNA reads TGTGCCACCAGACAGGGACTAGCGGGAGGGGGGGAGCAGTACTTC. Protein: CATRQGLAGGGEQYF. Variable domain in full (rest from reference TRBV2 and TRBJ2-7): EPEVTQTPSHQVTQMGQEVILRCVPISNHLYFYWYRQILGQKVEFLVSFYNNEISEKSEIFDDQFSVERPDGSNFTLKIRSTKLEDSAMYFCATRQGLAGGGEQYFGPGTRLTVT.

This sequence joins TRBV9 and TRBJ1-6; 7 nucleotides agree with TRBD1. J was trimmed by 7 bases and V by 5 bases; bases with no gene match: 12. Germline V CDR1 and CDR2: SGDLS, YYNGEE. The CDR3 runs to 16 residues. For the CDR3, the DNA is TGTGCCAGCAGAGGTGAAGGGACAGCGGGCAATTCACCCCTCCACTTT. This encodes CASRGEGTAGNSPLHF.

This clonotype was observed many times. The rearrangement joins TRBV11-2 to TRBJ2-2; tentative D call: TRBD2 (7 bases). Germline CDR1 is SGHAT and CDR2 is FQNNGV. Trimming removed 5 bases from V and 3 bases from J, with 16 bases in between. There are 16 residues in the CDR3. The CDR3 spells CASSPRGAQDTGELFF. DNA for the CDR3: TGTGCCAGCAGCCCCCGGGGGGCGCAGGACACCGGGGAGCTGTTTTTT.

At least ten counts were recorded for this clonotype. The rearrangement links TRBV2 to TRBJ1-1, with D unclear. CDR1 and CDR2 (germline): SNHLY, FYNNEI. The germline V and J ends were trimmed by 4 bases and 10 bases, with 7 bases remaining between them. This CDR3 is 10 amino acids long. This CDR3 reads CASSGVRAFF. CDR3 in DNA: TGTGCCAGCAGTGGGGTTAGAGCTTTCTTT.

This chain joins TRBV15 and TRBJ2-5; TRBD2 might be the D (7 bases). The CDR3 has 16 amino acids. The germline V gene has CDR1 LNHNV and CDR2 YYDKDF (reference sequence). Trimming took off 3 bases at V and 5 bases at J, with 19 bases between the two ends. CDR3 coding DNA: TGTGCCACCAGCAGTGAAGAAGGGGGAGGGGGGGAGACCCAGTACTTC. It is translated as CATSSEEGGGGETQYF.

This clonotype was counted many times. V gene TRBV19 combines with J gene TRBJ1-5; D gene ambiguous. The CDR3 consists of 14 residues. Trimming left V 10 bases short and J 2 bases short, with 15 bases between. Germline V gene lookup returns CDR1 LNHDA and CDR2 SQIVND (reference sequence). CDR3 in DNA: TGTGCCACCGAACAGACATGGGGCAATCAGCCCCAGCATTTT. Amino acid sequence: CATEQTWGNQPQHF.

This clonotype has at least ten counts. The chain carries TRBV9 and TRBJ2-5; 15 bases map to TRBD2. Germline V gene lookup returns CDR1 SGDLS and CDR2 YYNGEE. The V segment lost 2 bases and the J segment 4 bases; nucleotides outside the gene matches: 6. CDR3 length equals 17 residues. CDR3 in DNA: TGTGCCAGCAGCGTGGGACTAGCGGGAGGCGGGAGAGAGACCCAGTACTTC. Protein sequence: CASSVGLAGGGRETQYF.

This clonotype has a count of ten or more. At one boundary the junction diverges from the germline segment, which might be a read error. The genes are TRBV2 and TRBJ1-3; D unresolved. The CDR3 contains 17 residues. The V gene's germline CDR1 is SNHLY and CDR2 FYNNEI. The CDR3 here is CASNEGRNLISGNTIYF. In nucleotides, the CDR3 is TGTGCCAGCAATGAAGGCCGGAATTTGATCTCTGGAAACACCATATATTTT.

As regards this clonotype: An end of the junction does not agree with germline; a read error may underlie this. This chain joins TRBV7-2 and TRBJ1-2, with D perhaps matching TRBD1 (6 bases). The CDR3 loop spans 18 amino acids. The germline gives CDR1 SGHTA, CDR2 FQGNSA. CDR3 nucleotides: TGCGCCAGCAGCCCCACTCGTGGCAGGGGTGAATGGAACTATGGCTACACCTTC. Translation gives CASSPTRGRGEWNYGYTF.

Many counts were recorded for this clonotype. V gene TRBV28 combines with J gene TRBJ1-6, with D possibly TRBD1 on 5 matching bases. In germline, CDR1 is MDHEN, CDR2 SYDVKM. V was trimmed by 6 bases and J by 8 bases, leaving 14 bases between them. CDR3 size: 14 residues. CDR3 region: CASRTGAGHSPLHF. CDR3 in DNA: TGTGCCAGCAGGACCGGGGCCGGACATTCACCCCTCCACTTT.

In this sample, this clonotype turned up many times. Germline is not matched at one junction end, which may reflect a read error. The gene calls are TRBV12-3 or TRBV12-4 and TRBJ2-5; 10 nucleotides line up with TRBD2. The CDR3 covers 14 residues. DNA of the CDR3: TGTGCCAGCAGTCTAGCGGGAGCTGAGGAGACCCAGTACTTC. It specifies CASSLAGAEETQYF.

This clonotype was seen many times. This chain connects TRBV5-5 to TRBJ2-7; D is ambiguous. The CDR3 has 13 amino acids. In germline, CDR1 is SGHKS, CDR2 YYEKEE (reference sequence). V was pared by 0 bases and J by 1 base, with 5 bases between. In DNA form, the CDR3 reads TGTGCCAGCAGCTTGGCCTTATCCTACGAGCAGTACTTC. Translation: CASSLALSYEQYF.

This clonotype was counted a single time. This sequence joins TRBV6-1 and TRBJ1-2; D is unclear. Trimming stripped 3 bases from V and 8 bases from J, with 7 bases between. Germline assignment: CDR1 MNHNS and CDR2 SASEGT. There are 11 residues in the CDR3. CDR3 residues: CASSDGRGYTF. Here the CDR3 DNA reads TGTGCCAGCAGTGACGGAAGGGGCTACACCTTC.

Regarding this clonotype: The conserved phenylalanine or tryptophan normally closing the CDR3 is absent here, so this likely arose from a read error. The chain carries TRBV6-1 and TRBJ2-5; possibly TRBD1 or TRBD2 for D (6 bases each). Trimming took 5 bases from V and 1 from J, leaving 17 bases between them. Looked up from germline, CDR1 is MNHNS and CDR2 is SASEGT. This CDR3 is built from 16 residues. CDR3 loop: CASSPPIGGTQETQYS. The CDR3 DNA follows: TGTGCCAGCAGTCCGCCTATAGGGGGGACCCAAGAGACCCAGTACTCC.

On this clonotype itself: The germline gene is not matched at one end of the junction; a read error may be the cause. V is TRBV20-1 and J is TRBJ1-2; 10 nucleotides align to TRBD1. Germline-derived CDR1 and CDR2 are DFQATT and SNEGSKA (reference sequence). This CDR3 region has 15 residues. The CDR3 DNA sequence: TGCAGTGCTGGAGAGTCCGGGACAGGGGCGGATGGCTACACCTTC. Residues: CSAGESGTGADGYTF.

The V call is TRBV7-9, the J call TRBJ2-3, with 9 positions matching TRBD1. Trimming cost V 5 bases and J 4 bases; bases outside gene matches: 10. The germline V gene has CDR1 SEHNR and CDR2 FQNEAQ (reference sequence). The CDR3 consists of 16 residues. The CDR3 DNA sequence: TGTGCCAGCAGCCCCGGACAGGGGCTGGGTTCAGATACGCAGTATTTT. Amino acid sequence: CASSPGQGLGSDTQYF.

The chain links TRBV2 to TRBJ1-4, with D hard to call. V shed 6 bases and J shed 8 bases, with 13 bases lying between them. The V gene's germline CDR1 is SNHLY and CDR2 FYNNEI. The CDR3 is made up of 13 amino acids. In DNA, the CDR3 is TGTGCCAGCAGGCCCGGCGGGGAGGAAAAACTGTTTTTT. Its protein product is CASRPGGEEKLFF.

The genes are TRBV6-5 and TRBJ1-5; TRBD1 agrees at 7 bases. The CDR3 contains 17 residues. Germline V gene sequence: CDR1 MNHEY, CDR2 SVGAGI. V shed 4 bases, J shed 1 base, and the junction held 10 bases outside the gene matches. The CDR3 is CASSLIGTAYSNQPQHF. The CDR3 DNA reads TGTGCCAGCAGTTTAATCGGGACAGCCTACAGCAATCAGCCCCAGCATTTT.

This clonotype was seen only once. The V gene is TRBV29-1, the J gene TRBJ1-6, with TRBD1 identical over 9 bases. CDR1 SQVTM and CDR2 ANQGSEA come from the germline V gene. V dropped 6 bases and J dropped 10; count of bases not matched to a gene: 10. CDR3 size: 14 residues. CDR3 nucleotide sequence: TGCAGCGTCGAGGAGGACAGGGGTGGGTCACCCCTCCACTTT. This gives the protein CSVEEDRGGSPLHF.

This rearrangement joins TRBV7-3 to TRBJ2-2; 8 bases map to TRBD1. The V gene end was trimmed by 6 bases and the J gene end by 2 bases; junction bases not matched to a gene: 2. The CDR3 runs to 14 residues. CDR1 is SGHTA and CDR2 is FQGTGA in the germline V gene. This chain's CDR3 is CASRTGANTGELFF. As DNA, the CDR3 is TGTGCCAGCAGGACAGGGGCAAACACCGGGGAGCTGTTTTTT.